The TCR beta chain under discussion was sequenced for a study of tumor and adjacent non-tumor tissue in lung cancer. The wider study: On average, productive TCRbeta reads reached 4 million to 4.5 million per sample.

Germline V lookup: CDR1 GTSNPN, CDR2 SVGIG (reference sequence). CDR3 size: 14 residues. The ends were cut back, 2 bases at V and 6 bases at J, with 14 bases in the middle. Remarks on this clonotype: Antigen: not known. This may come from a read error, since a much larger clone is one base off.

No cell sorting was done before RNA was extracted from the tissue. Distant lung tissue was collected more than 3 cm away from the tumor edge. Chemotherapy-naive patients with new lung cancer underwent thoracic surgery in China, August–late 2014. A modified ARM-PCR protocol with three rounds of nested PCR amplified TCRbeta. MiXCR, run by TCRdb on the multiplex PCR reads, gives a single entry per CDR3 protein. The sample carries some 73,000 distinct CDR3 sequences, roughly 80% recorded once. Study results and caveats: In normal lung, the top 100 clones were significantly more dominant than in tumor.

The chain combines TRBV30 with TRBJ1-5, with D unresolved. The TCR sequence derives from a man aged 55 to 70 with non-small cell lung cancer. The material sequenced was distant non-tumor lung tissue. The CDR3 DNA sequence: TGTGCCTGGAGTCCTGGCCCCGCCAGTCAGCCCCAGCATTTT. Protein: CAWSPGPASQPQHF.